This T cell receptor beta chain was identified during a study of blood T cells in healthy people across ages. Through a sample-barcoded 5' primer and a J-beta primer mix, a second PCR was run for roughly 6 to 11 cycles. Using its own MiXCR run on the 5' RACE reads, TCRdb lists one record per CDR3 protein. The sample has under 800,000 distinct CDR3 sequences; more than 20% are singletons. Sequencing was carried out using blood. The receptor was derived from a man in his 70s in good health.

In nucleotides, the CDR3 is TGTGCCAGCAGCCACGAAAGGACTGGGAACTACGAGCAGTACTTC. This translates into CASSHERTGNYEQYF. The chain recombines TRBV3-1 with TRBJ2-7; a weak D match, TRBD2 (5 bases). The CDR3 contains 15 residues. The V end was cut by 3 bases, the J end by 3 bases, with 15 bases between. Germline values: CDR1 LGHDT, CDR2 YNNKEL (reference sequence).